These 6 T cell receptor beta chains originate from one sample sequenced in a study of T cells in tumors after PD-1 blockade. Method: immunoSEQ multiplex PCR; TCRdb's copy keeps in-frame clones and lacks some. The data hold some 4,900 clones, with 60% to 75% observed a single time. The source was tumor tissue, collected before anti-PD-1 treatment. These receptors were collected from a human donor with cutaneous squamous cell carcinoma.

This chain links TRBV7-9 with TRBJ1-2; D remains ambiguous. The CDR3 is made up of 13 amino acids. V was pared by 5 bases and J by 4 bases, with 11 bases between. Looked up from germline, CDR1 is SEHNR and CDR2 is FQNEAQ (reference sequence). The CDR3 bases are TGTGCCAGCAGCGGTAGCCTTCGCTATGGCTACACCTTC. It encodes CASSGSLRYGYTF.

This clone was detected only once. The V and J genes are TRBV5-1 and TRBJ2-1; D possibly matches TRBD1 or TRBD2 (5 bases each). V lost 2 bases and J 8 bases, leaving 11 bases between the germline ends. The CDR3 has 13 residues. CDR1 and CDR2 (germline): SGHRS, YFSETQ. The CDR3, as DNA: TGCGCCAGCAGCTTCGGGGCGTGGGATGAGCAGTTCTTC. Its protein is CASSFGAWDEQFF.

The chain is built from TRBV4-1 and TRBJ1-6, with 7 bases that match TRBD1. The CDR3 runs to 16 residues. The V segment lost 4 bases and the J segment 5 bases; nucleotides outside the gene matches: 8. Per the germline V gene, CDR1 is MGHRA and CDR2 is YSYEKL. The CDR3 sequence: CASSPRQGLNNSPLHF. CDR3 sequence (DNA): TGCGCCAGCAGCCCCCGACAGGGCTTGAATAATTCACCCCTCCACTTT.

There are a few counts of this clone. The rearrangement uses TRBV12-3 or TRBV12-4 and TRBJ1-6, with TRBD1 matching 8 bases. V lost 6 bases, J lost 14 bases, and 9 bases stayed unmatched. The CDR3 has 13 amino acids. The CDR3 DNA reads TGTGCCAGCAGCAACGGACAGGGCTCTGCCCTCCACTTT. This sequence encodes CASSNGQGSALHF.

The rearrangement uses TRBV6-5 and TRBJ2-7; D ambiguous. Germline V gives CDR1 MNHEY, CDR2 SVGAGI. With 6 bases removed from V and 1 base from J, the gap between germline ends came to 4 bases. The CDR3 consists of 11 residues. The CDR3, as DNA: TGTGCCAGCAGGGTGTCCTACGAGCAGTACTTC. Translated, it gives CASRVSYEQYF.

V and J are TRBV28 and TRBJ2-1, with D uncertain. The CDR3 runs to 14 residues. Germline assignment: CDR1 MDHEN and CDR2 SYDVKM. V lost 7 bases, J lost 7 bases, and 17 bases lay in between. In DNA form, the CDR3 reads TGTGCCAGCACCCGTCGTGGGGTACTAAATGAGCAGTTCTTC. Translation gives CASTRRGVLNEQFF.